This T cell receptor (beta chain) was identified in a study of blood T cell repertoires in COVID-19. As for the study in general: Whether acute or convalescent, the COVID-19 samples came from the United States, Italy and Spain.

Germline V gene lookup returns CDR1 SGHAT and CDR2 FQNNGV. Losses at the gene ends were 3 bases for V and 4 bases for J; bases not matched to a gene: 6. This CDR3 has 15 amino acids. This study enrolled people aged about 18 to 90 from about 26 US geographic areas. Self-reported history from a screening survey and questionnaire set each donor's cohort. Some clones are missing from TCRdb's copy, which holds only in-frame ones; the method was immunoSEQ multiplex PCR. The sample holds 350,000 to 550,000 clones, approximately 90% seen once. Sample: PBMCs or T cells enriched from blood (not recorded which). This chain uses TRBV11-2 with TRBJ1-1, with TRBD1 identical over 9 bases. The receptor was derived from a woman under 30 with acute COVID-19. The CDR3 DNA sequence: TGTGCCAGCAGCTTCCGGGACAGGGTGACCACTGAAGCTTTCTTT. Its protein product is CASSFRDRVTTEAFF.